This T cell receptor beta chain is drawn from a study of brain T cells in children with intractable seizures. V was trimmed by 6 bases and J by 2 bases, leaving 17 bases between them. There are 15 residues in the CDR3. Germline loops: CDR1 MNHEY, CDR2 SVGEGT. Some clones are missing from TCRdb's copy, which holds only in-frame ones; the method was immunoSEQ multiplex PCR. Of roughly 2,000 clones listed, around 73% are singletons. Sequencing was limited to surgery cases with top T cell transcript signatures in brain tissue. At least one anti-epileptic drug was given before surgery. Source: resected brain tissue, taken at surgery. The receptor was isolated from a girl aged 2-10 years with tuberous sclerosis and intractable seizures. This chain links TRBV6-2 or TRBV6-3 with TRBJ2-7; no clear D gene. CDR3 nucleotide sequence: TGTGCCAGCAGCTTGAGAGAAATCCCGACCTACGAGCAGTACTTC. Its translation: CASSLREIPTYEQYF.